Listed below are T cell receptor beta chains from one sample, sequenced in a study of control samples from healthy donors and cancer patients. The assay was immunoSEQ multiplex PCR, and TCRdb's table has in-frame clones only and misses some. The data contain 150,000 or so clones, approximately 93% of them singletons. Sequenced input: blood. The receptors shown here come from a man aged 18 to 30 in good health. The CDR3 runs from the conserved cysteine through the conserved F or W. A D gene is named only where the DNA matches it firmly. For some rows the clone size is stated as once, few or many, or as a class when expanded; others skip it.

V gene	D gene	clone size	J gene	CDR3 DNA	CDR3 protein
TRBV24-1	-	-	TRBJ2-1	TGTGCCACCAGTGACGCGGGGAGCTCCTACAATGAGCAGTTCTTC	CATSDAGSSYNEQFF
TRBV28	-	-	TRBJ1-2	TGTGCCAGCAGTTTGTTGGATATTTTCTATGGCTACACCTTC	CASSLLDIFYGYTF
TRBV5-5	-	-	TRBJ1-1	TGTGCCAGCAGCCAGACAGGACCTGAAGCTTTCTTT	CASSQTGPEAFF
TRBV28	-	-	TRBJ1-1	TGTGCCAGCAGTAATTTGCGGGGGGGGAGCACTGAAGCTTTCTTT	CASSNLRGGSTEAFF
TRBV10-3	-	-	TRBJ1-6	TGTGCCATCAGTCTGACTGCATCGGGGGCACCCCTCCACTTT	CAISLTASGAPLHF
TRBV5-1	-	-	TRBJ2-2	TGCGCCAGCAGCTTGGATTATCCCGGGGAGCTGTTTTTT	CASSLDYPGELFF
TRBV6-5	-	-	TRBJ2-5	TGTGCCAGCAGTTACGTGGCGAGCCAAGAGACCCAGTACTTC	CASSYVASQETQYF
TRBV7-2	-	-	TRBJ2-2	TGTGCCAGCAGCTTGCAAGCGGAGAACACCGGGGAGCTGTTTTTT	CASSLQAENTGELFF
TRBV7-2	-	-	TRBJ2-7	TGTGCCAGCAGCGCCTGGACTGTCTCCTACGAGCAGTACTTC	CASSAWTVSYEQYF
TRBV18	-	-	TRBJ1-6	TGTGCCAGCTCACCAGGGCAGCCTAATTCACCCCTCCACTTT	CASSPGQPNSPLHF
TRBV4-1	TRBD1	-	TRBJ2-1	TGCGCCAGCAGCCAAGTTGGGCAGGGGGCGTCCTACAATGAGCAGTTCTTC	CASSQVGQGASYNEQFF
TRBV27	TRBD2	-	TRBJ2-1	TGTGCCAGCAGTGACGTCCCGGGACTAGCGGGAGGGTCCAGATCCTCCTACAATGAGCAGTTCTTC	CASSDVPGLAGGSRSSYNEQFF
TRBV7-2	-	-	TRBJ1-1	TGTGCCAGCAGCCCGGGGAGGGGAGGGGACACTGAAGCTTTCTTT	CASSPGRGGDTEAFF
TRBV7-6	-	-	TRBJ2-2	TGTGCCAGCAGCTTCTGGGGGGGGACAGGGAACACCGGGGAGCTGTTTTTT	CASSFWGGTGNTGELFF
TRBV4-1	TRBD2	-	TRBJ2-5	TGCGCCAGCAGCCAGCCTTTAGGTGAGGCGGGAGACCGAGAGACCCAGTACTTC	CASSQPLGEAGDRETQYF
TRBV6-5	-	-	TRBJ2-1	TGTGCCAGCCGTATTGCCCCTGGGGCCTACAATGAGCAGTTCTTC	CASRIAPGAYNEQFF
TRBV6-5	-	-	TRBJ1-1	TGTGCCAGCAGTTACGGGAGTCGGTCCCGGGAGTCTTTCTTT	CASSYGSRSRESFF
TRBV9	-	-	TRBJ1-2	TGTGCCAGCAGCGTCTCCCAATGGGCGGATGGCTACACCTTC	CASSVSQWADGYTF
TRBV3-1/TRBV3-2	-	-	TRBJ1-1	TGTGCCAGCAGCCAAGATACAGGGCAGGATTTCTTT	CASSQDTGQDFF
TRBV19	-	-	TRBJ2-7	TGTGCCAGTAGTATAGGGGGAGGATCCTACGAGCAGTACTTC	CASSIGGGSYEQYF
TRBV9	TRBD2	-	TRBJ2-1	TGTGCCAGCAGCCAGGATCGGGAGGCCTACAATGAGCAGTTCTTC	CASSQDREAYNEQFF
TRBV11-3	-	-	TRBJ2-7	TGTGCCAGCAGCCTAGGGGCCGGGGGTTATTACGAGCAGTACTTC	CASSLGAGGYYEQYF
TRBV9	-	-	TRBJ1-3	TGTGCCAGCAGCCCACGCCCTACAGGGCTATCTGGAAACACCATATATTTT	CASSPRPTGLSGNTIYF
TRBV7-9	-	-	TRBJ2-7	TGTGCCAGCAGCTTTTCTAGCCCGGGGCACTACGAGCAGTACTTC	CASSFSSPGHYEQYF
TRBV7-2	-	-	TRBJ1-6	TGTGCCAGCAGCTCCTCTGGCCGACAAGCCTATTCACCCCTCCACTTT	CASSSSGRQAYSPLHF
TRBV29-1	-	-	TRBJ1-1	TGCAGCGTTGTTGGCAGGGGAACTGAAGCTTTCTTT	CSVVGRGTEAFF
TRBV18	TRBD1	-	TRBJ2-1	TGTGCCAGCTTTTTTCGGACAGGGGGCATAGATGAGCAGTTCTTC	CASFFRTGGIDEQFF
TRBV4-1	TRBD2	-	TRBJ2-7	TGCGCCAGCAGCCAGTCTGGCGGGAGTTACGAGCAGTACTTC	CASSQSGGSYEQYF
TRBV5-4	-	-	TRBJ1-6	TGTGCCAGCAGCTTGGAGCCGAATTCACCCCTCCACTTT	CASSLEPNSPLHF
TRBV27	TRBD1	-	TRBJ1-6	TGTGCCACGGGACAGGGGCTGACACCCCTCCACTTT	CATGQGLTPLHF
TRBV10-2	-	-	TRBJ2-3	TGCGCCAGCAGACGCGGGGCGGGGACAGATACGCAGTATTTT	CASRRGAGTDTQYF
TRBV28	TRBD1	-	TRBJ1-1	TGTGCCAGCAACCCCTATACAGGGGGAACTGAAGCTTTCTTT	CASNPYTGGTEAFF
TRBV5-1	-	-	TRBJ2-1	TGCGCCAGCAGCTTGGCTTACAATGAGCAGTTCTTC	CASSLAYNEQFF
TRBV30	TRBD1	-	TRBJ1-5	TGTGCCTGGGGACAGGGTGGAGGGCAGCCCCAGCATTTT	CAWGQGGGQPQHF
TRBV30	TRBD2	-	TRBJ2-1	TGTGCCTGGACCCCACTAGCGGGAGTTAATGAGCAGTTCTTC	CAWTPLAGVNEQFF
TRBV13	TRBD2	-	TRBJ2-1	TGTGCCAGCAGCTTAGAGCGGGACTCCTACAATGAGCAGTTCTTC	CASSLERDSYNEQFF
TRBV6-2/TRBV6-3	TRBD2	-	TRBJ2-1	TGTGCCAGCAGTTACCGGTTCTGGGAGCGGGGTTACAATGAGCAGTTCTTC	CASSYRFWERGYNEQFF
TRBV12-3/TRBV12-4	-	once	TRBJ1-5	TGTGCCAGCAGTTTAGACAATCAGCCCCAGCATTTT	CASSLDNQPQHF
TRBV7-2	TRBD2	-	TRBJ2-3	TGTGCCAGCAGCTTAGATCTCACCGGGGGGGTCACAGATACGCAGTATTTT	CASSLDLTGGVTDTQYF
TRBV7-9	TRBD1	-	TRBJ1-3	TGTGCCAGCAGCTTCGGGACAGACGGAAACACCATATATTTT	CASSFGTDGNTIYF
TRBV10-3	TRBD1	-	TRBJ1-6	TGTGCCATCAGTCCGGGACAGGCCAATTCACCCCTCCACTTT	CAISPGQANSPLHF
TRBV19	-	-	TRBJ1-4	TGTGCCAGTCGTTTCGGAGACGGGGCTAATGAAAAACTGTTTTTT	CASRFGDGANEKLFF
TRBV19	TRBD2	-	TRBJ2-1	TGTGCCAGTAGTATTTATCCTAGCGGATACTACAATGAGCAGTTCTTC	CASSIYPSGYYNEQFF
TRBV14	-	-	TRBJ1-2	TGTGCCAGCAGCCCCCGGACACGGGATGGCTACACCTTC	CASSPRTRDGYTF
TRBV5-4	-	-	TRBJ2-2	TGTGCCAGCAGCCTTAGACAGATTCTACACACCGGGGAGCTGTTTTTT	CASSLRQILHTGELFF
TRBV30	-	-	TRBJ1-5	TGTGCCTGGACCCTCGACCCTTCCAATCAGCCCCAGCATTTT	CAWTLDPSNQPQHF
TRBV20-1	-	-	TRBJ1-1	TGCAGTGCCCCCTGGGCTTTCTTT	CSAPWAFF
TRBV6-2/TRBV6-3	-	once	TRBJ2-7	TGTGCCAGCAGTTACCCCCCTAACCCGGGCTCCTACGAGCAGTACTTC	CASSYPPNPGSYEQYF
TRBV6-1	-	-	TRBJ2-6	TGTGCCAGCAGTGAGCAGGGGCGGGGGGCCAACGTCCTGACTTTC	CASSEQGRGANVLTF
TRBV24-1	TRBD1	-	TRBJ2-1	TGTGCCACCAGAGGACAGGGAAATGGCAATGAGCAGTTCTTC	CATRGQGNGNEQFF
TRBV18	TRBD1	-	TRBJ2-7	TGTGCCAGCTCACCACTAGGACGGGACAGGGGTTCCTACGAGCAGTACTTC	CASSPLGRDRGSYEQYF
TRBV7-9	-	-	TRBJ2-3	TGTGCCAGCAGCCCCGAGGGCACAGATACGCAGTATTTT	CASSPEGTDTQYF